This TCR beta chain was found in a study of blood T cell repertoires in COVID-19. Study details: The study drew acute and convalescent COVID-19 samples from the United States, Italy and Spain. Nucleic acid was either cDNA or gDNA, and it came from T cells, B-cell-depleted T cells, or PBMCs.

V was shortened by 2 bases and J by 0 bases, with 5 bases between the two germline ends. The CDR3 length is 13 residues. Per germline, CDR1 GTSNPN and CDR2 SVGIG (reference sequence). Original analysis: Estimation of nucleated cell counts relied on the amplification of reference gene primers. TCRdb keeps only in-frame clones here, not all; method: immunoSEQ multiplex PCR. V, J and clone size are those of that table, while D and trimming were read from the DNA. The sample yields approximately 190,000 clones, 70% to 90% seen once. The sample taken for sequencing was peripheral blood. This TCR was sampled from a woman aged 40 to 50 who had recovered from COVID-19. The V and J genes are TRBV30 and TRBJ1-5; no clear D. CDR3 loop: CAWSRSSNQPQHF. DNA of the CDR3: TGTGCCTGGAGTCGGTCTAGCAATCAGCCCCAGCATTTT.